This T cell receptor beta chain was documented in a study of CD8+CD57+ T cells in acquired aplastic anemia. Study as a whole: When averaged, DNA from sorted CD4+ and CD8+ cells came to about 2.9 ug.

All patients picked for sequencing had shown, by flow cytometry, an expansion of CD8+CD57+ cells. As a group, the patients uniformly had severe acquired aplastic anemia. None of the patients had been given any therapy when their blood was sampled. In its sample, this clonotype was seen many times. CDR1 is ENHRY, CDR2 SYGVKD, per germline. This CDR3 contains 13 residues. Trimming removed 8 bases from V and 1 base from J, with 9 bases in between. Genomic DNA, serving as template, underwent TCR beta VDJ and CDR3 profiling. TCRdb ran MiXCR on the reads and lists one entry per CDR3 protein. This sample has roughly 180,000 distinct CDR3 sequences, with around 63% found just once.

The gene calls are TRBV10-3 and TRBJ1-5, with D possibly being TRBD1 (5 bases). The sequenced sample consisted of sorted CD4+, CD8+, or CD8+CD57+ T cells (not recorded which) from PBMCs. This TCR derives from a human donor with aplastic anemia. CDR3 bases: TGTGCCATCGGGGGGAAGAGCAATCAGCCCCAGCATTTT. Protein sequence: CAIGGKSNQPQHF.